This entry describes one T cell receptor beta chain. This clonotype appeared a few times. Its antigen has not been determined. Base qualities are missing; no much larger clone stands one base away. The sample comes from a study of T-cell reconstitution after alpha-beta-depleted transplantation in children (dated by TCRdb to the mid-2010s). In the study overall: Using TCR repertoire profiling, the study quantitatively followed how T-cell immune reconstitution unfolded in children after TCRalphabeta/CD19-depleted allogeneic hematopoietic cell transplantation. Broad study findings and their caveats: In some patients, the high TCRbeta diversity seen at day 60 was put down to recipient T cells and intrathymic progenitors that had survived conditioning. Apparently early alphabetaT-cell count recovery about two months after transplant reportedly relied on only several hundred rapidly expanded clones derived from non-depleted graft cells. Over the following months the frequencies of hyperexpanded clones went down, and after one year T-cell counts and TCRbeta diversity were mostly credited to newly produced T cells.

The label giving this sample's treatment or condition can be read as: allogeneic hematopoietic cell transplantation with graft depleted of TCRalphabeta T cells and CD19 B cells. The children who served as transplant recipients had been given grafts of TCRalphabeta/CD19-depleted allogeneic hematopoietic cells. Libraries were prepared through PCR. TCRdb records Illumina HiSeq 2500 as the sequencer. TCR libraries were prepared with molecular barcoding, using unique molecular identifiers to normalize TCRbeta repertoire quantification. TCRdb trimmed public reads at Q25 via fastp, called clones via MiXCR and kept in-frame beta chains. Each record represents a unique CDR3 protein, reported with the most common genes and DNA among its rows. For this sample the table gives about 170,000 distinct CDR3 sequences, of which around 10% were detected only once. The top ten constitute over 10% of the sample. The clonotype was recovered from a boy under 10 years old with acute myeloid leukemia, due to receive a stem cell transplant. The sequences come from PBMCs, collected before TCRalphabeta/CD19-depleted stem cell transplant.

The DNA reads as follows: TGTGCCTGCTCCCATGCGGCCGGGACTAGCCCCCGAAATGAGCAGTTCTTC. Translated, this gives CACSHAAGTSPRNEQFF. The V and J genes are TRBV3-1 and TRBJ2-1; 9 junctional bases match TRBD2. Sequences LGHDT (CDR1) and YNNKEL (CDR2) are obtained from the germline V gene (reference sequence). The CDR3 goes from the cysteine to the phenylalanine over 17 residues. Just CDR3 DNA is preserved here, 51 bases in frame from base 1. Trimmed from V: 11 bases; trimmed from J: 7 bases; junction bases lacking a gene match: 21.